Sequencing of this TCR beta chain was carried out in a study of T cells after yellow fever vaccination. MiXCR was run by TCRdb on the 5' RACE reads, yielding one entry per CDR3 protein. The profile covers a few hundred thousand distinct CDR3 sequences, with approximately 3.9% appearing a single time and 20% to 25% taken by the ten largest. Findings and caveats of the study: A large majority of primary-vaccination clones showed up again after the booster (just under 97% CD4, 88% CD8).

This clonotype was seen ten or more times. What it recognizes is unknown. Sequenced here: PBMCs, sampled 5 days after the yellow fever booster vaccination. This TCR derives from a man younger than 30 who received the YFV17D yellow fever vaccine.

The CDR3 reads CAGSLGTGYEQYV. Here the CDR3 DNA reads TGTGCCGGCAGCTTAGGGACAGGGTACGAGCAGTACGTC. The chain carries TRBV7-9 and TRBJ2-7; TRBD1 agrees at 9 bases. CDR3 length equals 13 residues. Germline V gene lookup returns CDR1 SEHNR and CDR2 FQNEAQ (reference sequence).